This TCR beta chain was sequenced for a study of T cell repertoires in cytomegalovirus infection. Study summary: Public TCR beta signatures indicated both CMV infection and matching HLA type.

The CDR3 is 17 amino acids. The germline V gene encodes CDR1 MNHEY and CDR2 SMNVEV (reference sequence). Concerning this clonotype: Its antigen remains unidentified. The junction shows a germline mismatch at one end, possibly a read error.

TCRdb processed the reads anew with MiXCR; each CDR3 protein has one entry. The sample lists more than 650,000 distinct CDR3 sequences, less than 40% occurring once. Regarding the study as a whole: The ex vivo response was dominated by HLA-C-restricted CMV-specific TCR beta clonotypes. CMV carriers having the relevant HLA were flagged by cumulative public TCR beta family frequency.

The sequence was obtained from a human donor in good health (CMV status not recorded). Some clones in this sample may be carry-over from other donors' samples. V gene TRBV27 combines with J gene TRBJ2-1; 7 nucleotides match TRBD2. Sequenced: PBMCs. The CDR3 reads CAISLRGAGKIVNEQFF. In nucleotides, the CDR3 is TGTGCCATCAGTTTAAGGGGAGCGGGAAAAATAGTAAACGAGCAGTTCTTC.